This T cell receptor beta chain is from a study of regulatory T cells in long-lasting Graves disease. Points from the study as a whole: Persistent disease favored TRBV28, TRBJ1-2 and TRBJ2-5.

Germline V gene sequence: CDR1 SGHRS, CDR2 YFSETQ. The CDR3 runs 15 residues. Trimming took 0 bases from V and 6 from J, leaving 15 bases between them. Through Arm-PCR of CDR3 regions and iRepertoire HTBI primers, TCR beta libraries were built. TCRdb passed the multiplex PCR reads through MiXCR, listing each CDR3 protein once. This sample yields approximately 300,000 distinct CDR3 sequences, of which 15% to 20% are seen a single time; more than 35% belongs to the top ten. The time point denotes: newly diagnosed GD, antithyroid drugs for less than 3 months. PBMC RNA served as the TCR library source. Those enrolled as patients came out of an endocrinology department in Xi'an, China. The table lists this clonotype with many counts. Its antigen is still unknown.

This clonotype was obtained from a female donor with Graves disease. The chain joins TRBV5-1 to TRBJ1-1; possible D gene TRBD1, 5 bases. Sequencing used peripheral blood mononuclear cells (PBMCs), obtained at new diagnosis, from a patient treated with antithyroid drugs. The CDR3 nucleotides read TGCGCCAGCAGCTTGGTTGCGGGGGTTTCTTCTGAAGCTTTCTTT. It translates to CASSLVAGVSSEAFF.